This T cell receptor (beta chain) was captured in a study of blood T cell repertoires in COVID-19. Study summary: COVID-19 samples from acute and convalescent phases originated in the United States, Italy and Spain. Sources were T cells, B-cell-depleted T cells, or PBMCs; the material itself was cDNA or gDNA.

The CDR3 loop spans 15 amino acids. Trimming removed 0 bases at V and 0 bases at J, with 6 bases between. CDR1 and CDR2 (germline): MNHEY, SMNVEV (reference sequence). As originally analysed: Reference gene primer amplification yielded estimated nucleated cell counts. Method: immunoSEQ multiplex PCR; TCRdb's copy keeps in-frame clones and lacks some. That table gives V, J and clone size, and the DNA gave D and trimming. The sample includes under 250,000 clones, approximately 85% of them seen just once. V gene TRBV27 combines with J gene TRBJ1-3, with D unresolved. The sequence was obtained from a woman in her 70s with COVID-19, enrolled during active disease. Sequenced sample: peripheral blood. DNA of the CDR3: TGTGCCAGCAGTTTATCCGGAGTCTCTGGAAACACCATATATTTT. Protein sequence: CASSLSGVSGNTIYF.